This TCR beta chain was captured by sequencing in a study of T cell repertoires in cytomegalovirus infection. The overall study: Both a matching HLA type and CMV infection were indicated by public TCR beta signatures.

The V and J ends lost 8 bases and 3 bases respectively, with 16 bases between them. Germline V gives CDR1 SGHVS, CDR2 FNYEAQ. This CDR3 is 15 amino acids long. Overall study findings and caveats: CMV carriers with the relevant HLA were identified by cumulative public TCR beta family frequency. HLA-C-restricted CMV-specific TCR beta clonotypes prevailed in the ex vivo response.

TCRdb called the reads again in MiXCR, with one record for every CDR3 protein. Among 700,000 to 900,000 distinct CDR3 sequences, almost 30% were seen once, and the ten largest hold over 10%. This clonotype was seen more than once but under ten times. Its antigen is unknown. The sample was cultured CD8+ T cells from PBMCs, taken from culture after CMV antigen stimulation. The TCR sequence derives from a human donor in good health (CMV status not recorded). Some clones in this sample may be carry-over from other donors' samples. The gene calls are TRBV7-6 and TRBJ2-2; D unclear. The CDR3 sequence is CASVGWSGHTGELFF. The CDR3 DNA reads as TGTGCCAGCGTGGGATGGTCCGGGCACACCGGGGAGCTGTTTTTT. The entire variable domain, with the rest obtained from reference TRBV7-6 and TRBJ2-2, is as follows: GAGVSQSPRYKVTKRGQDVALRCDPISGHVSLYWYRQALGQGPEFLTYFNYEAQQDKSGLPNDRFSAERPEGSISTLTIQRTEQRDSAMYRCASVGWSGHTGELFFGEGSRLTVL.